Included here is one T cell receptor (beta chain) sequence, with context. CDR3 size: 15 residues. V shed 5 bases and J 6 bases; nucleotides not matched to a gene: 9. The germline V gene encodes CDR1 MNHEY and CDR2 SVGEGT. These data are taken from a study of blood T cell repertoires in COVID-19. TCRdb's copy holds only in-frame clones and misses some; the assay was immunoSEQ multiplex PCR. The data hold about 250,000 clones, with roughly 90% observed a single time. The sequence was collected from a woman between 45 and 65 years old who had recovered from COVID-19. Source material: PBMCs or T cells enriched from blood (not recorded which). This chain joins TRBV6-2 or TRBV6-3 and TRBJ2-5; 10 bases map to TRBD2. The CDR3 DNA is TGTGCCAGCAGTACTCTAGCGGGAGAGGAACAGACCCAGTACTTC. Translation gives CASSTLAGEEQTQYF.